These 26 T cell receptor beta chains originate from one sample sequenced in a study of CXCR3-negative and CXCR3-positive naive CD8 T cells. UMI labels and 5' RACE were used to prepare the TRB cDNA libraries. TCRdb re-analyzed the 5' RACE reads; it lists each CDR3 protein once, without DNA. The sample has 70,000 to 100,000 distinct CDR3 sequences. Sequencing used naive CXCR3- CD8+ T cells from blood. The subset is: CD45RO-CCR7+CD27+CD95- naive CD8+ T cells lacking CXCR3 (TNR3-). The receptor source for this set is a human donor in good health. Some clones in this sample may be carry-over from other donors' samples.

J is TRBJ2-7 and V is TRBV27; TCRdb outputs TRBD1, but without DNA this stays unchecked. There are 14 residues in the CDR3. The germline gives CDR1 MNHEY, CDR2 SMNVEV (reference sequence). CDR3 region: CASSFGDSSYEQYF.

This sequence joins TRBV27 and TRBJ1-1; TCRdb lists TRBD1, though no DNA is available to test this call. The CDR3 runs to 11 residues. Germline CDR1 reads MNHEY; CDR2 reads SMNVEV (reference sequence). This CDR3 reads CASYGGTEAFF.

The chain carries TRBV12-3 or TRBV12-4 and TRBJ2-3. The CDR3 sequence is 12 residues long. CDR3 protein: CASSVLSDTQYF.

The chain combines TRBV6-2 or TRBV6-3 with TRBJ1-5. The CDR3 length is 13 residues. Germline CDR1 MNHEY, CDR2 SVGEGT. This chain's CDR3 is CASSLDGNQPQHF.

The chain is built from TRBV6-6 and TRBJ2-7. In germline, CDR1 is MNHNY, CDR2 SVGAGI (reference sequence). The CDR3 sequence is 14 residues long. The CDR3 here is CASSYSNTDYEQYF.

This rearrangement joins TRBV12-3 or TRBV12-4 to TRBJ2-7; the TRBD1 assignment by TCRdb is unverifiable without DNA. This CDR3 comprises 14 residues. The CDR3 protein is CASSEPGTGREQYF.

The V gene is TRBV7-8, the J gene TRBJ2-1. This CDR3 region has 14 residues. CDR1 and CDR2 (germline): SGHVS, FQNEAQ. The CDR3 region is CASSLLASYNEQFF.

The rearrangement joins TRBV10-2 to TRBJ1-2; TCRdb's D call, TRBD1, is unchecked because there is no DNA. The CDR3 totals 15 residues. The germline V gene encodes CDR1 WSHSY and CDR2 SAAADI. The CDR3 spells CASSEAEQGSYGYTF.

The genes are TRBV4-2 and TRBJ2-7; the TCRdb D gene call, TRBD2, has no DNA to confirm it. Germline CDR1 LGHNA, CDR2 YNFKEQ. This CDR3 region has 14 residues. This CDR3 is CASSPEGNVYEQYF.

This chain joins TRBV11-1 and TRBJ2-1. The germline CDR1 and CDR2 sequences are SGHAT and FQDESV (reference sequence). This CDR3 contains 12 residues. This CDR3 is CASSWDRSEQFF.

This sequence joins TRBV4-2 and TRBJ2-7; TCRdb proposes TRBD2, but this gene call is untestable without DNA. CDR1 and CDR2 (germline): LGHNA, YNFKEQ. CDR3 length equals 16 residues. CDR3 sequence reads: CASSQDSSGGAYEQYF.

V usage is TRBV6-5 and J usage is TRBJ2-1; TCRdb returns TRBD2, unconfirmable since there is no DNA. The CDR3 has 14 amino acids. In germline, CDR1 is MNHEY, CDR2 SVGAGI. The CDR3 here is CASSIGTTYNEQFF.

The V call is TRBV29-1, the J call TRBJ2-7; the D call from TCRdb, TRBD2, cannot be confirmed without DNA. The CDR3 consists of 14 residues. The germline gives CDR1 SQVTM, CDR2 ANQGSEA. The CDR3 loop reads CSVVGAGGTYEQYF.

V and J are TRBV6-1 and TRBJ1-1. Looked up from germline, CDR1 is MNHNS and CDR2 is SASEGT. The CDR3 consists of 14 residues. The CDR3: CASRGGGLNTEAFF.

CDR3 in amino acids: CASSLKSLENEQFF. The chain combines TRBV5-4 with TRBJ2-1; TCRdb names TRBD2, which stays unverified in the absence of DNA. The germline V gene has CDR1 SGHNT and CDR2 YYREEE (reference sequence). This CDR3 region has 14 residues.

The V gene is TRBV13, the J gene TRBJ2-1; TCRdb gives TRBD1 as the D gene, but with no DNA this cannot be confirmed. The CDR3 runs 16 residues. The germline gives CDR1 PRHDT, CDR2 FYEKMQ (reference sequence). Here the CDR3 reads CASSTPGAPSADEQFF.

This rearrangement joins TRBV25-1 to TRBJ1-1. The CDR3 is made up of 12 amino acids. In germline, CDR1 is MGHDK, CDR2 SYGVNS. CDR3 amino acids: CASSTGSTEAFF.

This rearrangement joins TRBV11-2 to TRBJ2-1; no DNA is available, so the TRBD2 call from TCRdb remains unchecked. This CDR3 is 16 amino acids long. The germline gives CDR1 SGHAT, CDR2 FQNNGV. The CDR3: CASSNQNAGVYNEQFF.

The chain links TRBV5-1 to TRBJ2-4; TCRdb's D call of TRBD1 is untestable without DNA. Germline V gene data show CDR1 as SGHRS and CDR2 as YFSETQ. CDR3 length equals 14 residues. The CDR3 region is CASSPEGAKNIQYF.

CDR3 amino acids: CASSKYGNSTDTQYF. This chain uses TRBV21-1 with TRBJ2-3. TRBV21-1 is labeled a pseudogene. The CDR3 is 15 residues long.

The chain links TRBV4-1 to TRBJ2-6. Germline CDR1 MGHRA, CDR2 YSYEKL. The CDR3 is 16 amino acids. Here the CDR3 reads CASSQEWSSGANVLTF.

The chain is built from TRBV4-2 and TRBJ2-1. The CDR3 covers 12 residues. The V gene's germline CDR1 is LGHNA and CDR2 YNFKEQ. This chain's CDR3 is CASSQTPNEQFF.

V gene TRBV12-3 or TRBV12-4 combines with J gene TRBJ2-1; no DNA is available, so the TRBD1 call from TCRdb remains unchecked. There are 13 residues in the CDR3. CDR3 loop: CASSFRGTLEQFF.

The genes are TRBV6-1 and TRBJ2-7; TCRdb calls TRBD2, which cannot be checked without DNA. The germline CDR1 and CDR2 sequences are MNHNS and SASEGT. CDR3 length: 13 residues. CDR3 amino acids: CASTSGISYEQYF.

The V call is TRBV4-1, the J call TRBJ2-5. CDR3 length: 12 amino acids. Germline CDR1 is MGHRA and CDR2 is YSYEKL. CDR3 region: CASSQDRKTQYF.

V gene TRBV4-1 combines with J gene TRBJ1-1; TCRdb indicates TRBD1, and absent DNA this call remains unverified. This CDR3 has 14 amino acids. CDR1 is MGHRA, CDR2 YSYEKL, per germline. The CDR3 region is CASSQFLRGTEAFF.